This is a list of T cell receptor beta chains from one sample in a study of cytomegalovirus exposure and HLA in healthy donors. Sequencing used immunoSEQ multiplex PCR; TCRdb keeps in-frame clones, though not all of them. The profile shows 250,000 to 300,000 clones, around 91% of them singletons. The sample was PBMCs. Receptor source: a woman aged 18-29 years in good health and CMV-seronegative. Both conserved end residues are part of each CDR3. D genes are given only for firm matches. Only part of the rows carry a size: once, few, many, or a class if the clone is expanded.

>few|TRBJ2-5|TRBD2|TRBV19
CASSTTSGPKAQYF
TGTGCCAGTAGTACGACTAGCGGGCCAAAGGCCCAGTACTTC
>.|TRBJ2-3|.|TRBV7-2
CASSPRQGGSTDTQYF
TGTGCCAGCAGCCCTAGGCAAGGGGGAAGCACAGATACGCAGTATTTT
>.|TRBJ1-2|.|TRBV29-1
CSVVYRDYGYTF
TGCAGCGTTGTTTACCGGGACTATGGCTACACCTTC
>.|TRBJ2-7|.|TRBV5-1
CATNPGVSHEQYF
TGCGCCACCAATCCAGGGGTGAGCCACGAGCAGTACTTC
>few|TRBJ2-1|.|TRBV18
CASSRTVEDEQFF
TGTGCCAGCTCGAGGACAGTGGAGGATGAGCAGTTCTTC
>.|TRBJ1-1|.|TRBV7-2
CASSFRTKNTEAFF
TGTGCCAGCAGCTTTCGGACAAAGAACACTGAAGCTTTCTTT
>.|TRBJ1-6|TRBD1|TRBV27
CASSLWAGQGSSPLHF
TGTGCCAGCAGTTTATGGGCGGGACAGGGGAGCTCACCCCTCCACTTT
>.|TRBJ2-2|TRBD2|TRBV5-1
CASSLERGVNTGELFF
TGCGCCAGCAGTTTAGAGCGGGGGGTGAACACCGGGGAGCTGTTTTTT
>.|TRBJ2-6|TRBD1|TRBV4-1
CASSQARQGSAGANVLTF
TGCGCCAGCAGCCAAGCCCGACAGGGGTCGGCCGGGGCCAACGTCCTGACTTTC
>.|TRBJ2-7|TRBD1|TRBV7-9
CASSHGQGIEQYF
TGTGCCAGCAGCCACGGACAGGGGATCGAGCAGTACTTC
>.|TRBJ2-6|.|TRBV5-1
CASSPRLVPRGFSGANVLTF
TGCGCCAGCAGCCCGCGGTTAGTGCCACGTGGTTTCTCTGGGGCCAACGTCCTGACTTTC
>.|TRBJ1-1|TRBD1|TRBV28
CASTGTENTEAFF
TGTGCCAGCACCGGGACAGAGAACACTGAAGCTTTCTTT
>.|TRBJ2-6|.|TRBV14
CATSSRVGTGANVLTF
TGTGCCACGTCATCCAGGGTTGGTACTGGGGCCAACGTCCTGACTTTC
>.|TRBJ2-5|TRBD2|TRBV5-1
CASSPGGAGGQETQYF
TGCGCCAGCAGCCCGGGAGGAGCGGGTGGCCAAGAGACCCAGTACTTC
>.|TRBJ2-3|.|TRBV7-2
CASSPITSTDTQYF
TGTGCCAGCAGCCCCATCACTAGCACAGATACGCAGTATTTT
>few|TRBJ2-7|TRBD1|TRBV7-2
CASSSTGTAVYEQYF
TGTGCCAGCAGCTCGACCGGGACAGCCGTCTACGAGCAGTACTTC
>.|TRBJ2-1|.|TRBV7-2
CASSLAPSRGSKHEQFF
TGTGCCAGCAGCTTAGCTCCTTCACGGGGTAGCAAACATGAGCAGTTCTTC
>once|TRBJ1-4|.|TRBV6-6
CASSYRQFPTNEKLFF
TGTGCCAGCAGTTACCGACAGTTCCCAACTAATGAAAAACTGTTTTTT
>.|TRBJ2-6|.|TRBV10-3
CAISDLVLGGANVLTF
TGTGCCATCAGTGATCTGGTCCTAGGTGGGGCCAACGTCCTGACTTTC
>.|TRBJ1-1|.|TRBV29-1
CSVVHGGTEAFF
TGCAGCGTTGTGCACGGGGGCACTGAAGCTTTCTTT
>once|TRBJ2-1|TRBD1|TRBV27
CASSVLAGGASNEQFF
TGTGCCAGCAGTGTCCTGGCAGGGGGCGCGAGCAATGAGCAGTTCTTC
>few|TRBJ2-5|.|TRBV7-6
CASSSRQGLGETQYF
TGTGCCAGCAGCTCACGGCAGGGATTGGGAGAGACCCAGTACTTC
>.|TRBJ2-3|.|TRBV29-1
CSVEGWQGSTDTQYF
TGCAGCGTTGAGGGTTGGCAGGGCAGCACAGATACGCAGTATTTT
>once|TRBJ2-3|TRBD1|TRBV15
CATSRGQTGGADTQYF
TGTGCCACCAGCAGAGGTCAGACAGGGGGCGCAGATACGCAGTATTTT
>.|TRBJ1-2|TRBD1|TRBV19
CASSITPGQGIDYGYTF
TGTGCCAGTAGTATTACCCCGGGACAGGGGATAGACTATGGCTACACCTTC
>.|TRBJ2-1|TRBD1|TRBV11-1
CASSPGQGRYADNEQFF
TGTGCCAGCAGCCCCGGACAGGGAAGATATGCTGACAATGAGCAGTTCTTC
>.|TRBJ2-1|TRBD1|TRBV11-2
CASSLYRTGSNEQFF
TGTGCCAGCAGCTTATATCGGACAGGTAGCAATGAGCAGTTCTTC
>.|TRBJ2-3|.|TRBV25-1
CASSEYPGSKRTDTQYF
TGTGCCAGCAGTGAATATCCCGGGTCCAAACGCACAGATACGCAGTATTTT
>.|TRBJ2-3|TRBD1|TRBV5-1
CASRDRVSTDTQYF
TGCGCCAGCCGGGACAGGGTTAGCACAGATACGCAGTATTTT
>.|TRBJ2-5|TRBD2|TRBV7-2
CASSLFLGGQETQYF
TGTGCCAGCAGCTTATTTCTCGGGGGGCAAGAGACCCAGTACTTC
>once|TRBJ1-1|.|TRBV28
CASSSAAGRGTEAFF
TGTGCCAGCAGTTCTGCGGCAGGAAGGGGAACTGAAGCTTTCTTT
>.|TRBJ2-1|TRBD2|TRBV14
CASRVAGGPSNEQFF
TGTGCCAGCAGGGTAGCGGGGGGGCCATCCAATGAGCAGTTCTTC
>.|TRBJ1-2|TRBD1|TRBV2
CASRQGQTNYGYTF
TGTGCCAGCAGACAGGGGCAGACTAACTATGGCTACACCTTC
>.|TRBJ1-1|TRBD1|TRBV19
CASRIPGQAFETEAFF
TGTGCCAGTAGGATCCCGGGACAGGCCTTCGAGACTGAAGCTTTCTTT
>.|TRBJ1-6|TRBD1|TRBV4-3
CASSRIQGTNSPLHF
TGCGCCAGCAGCCGAATACAGGGGACTAATTCACCCCTCCACTTT